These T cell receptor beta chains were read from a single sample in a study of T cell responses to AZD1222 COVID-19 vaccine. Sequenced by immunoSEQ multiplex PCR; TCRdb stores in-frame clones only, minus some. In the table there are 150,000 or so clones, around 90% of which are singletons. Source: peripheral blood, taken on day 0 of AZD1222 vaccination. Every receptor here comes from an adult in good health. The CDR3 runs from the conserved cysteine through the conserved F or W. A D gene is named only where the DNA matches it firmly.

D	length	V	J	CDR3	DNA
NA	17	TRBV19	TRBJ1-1	CASSIEGPPWGGTEAFF	TGTGCCAGTAGTATAGAAGGTCCCCCCTGGGGGGGCACTGAAGCTTTCTTT
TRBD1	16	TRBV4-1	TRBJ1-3	CASSQRGQNSGNTIYF	TGCGCCAGCAGCCAGAGGGGACAGAATTCTGGAAACACCATATATTTT
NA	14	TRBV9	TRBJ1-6	CASSVTAGTSPLHF	TGTGCCAGCAGCGTAACGGCAGGTACTTCACCCCTCCACTTT
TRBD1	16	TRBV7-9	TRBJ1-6	CASSLSPGQGNSPLHF	TGTGCCAGCAGCTTGTCCCCGGGACAGGGGAATTCACCCCTCCACTTT
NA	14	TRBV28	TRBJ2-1	CASSPGSDYNEQFF	TGTGCCAGCAGCCCGGGATCAGACTACAATGAGCAGTTCTTC
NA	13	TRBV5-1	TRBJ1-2	CASSLAIYYGYTF	TGCGCCAGCAGCTTGGCCATTTACTATGGCTACACCTTC
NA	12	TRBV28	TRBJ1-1	CASSVQGDEAFF	TGTGCCAGTTCGGTACAGGGCGACGAAGCTTTCTTT
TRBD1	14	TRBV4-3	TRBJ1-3	CASSQGQGVNTIYF	TGCGCCAGCAGCCAGGGACAGGGAGTGAACACCATATATTTT
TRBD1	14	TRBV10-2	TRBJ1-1	CASSEGTGGTEAFF	TGCGCCAGCAGTGAGGGGACAGGGGGTACTGAAGCTTTCTTT
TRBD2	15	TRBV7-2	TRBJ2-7	CASSLIWDYSYEQYF	TGTGCCAGCAGCTTGATATGGGACTACTCCTACGAGCAGTACTTC
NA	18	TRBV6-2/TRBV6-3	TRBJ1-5	CASSYWSAGIYSNQPQHF	TGTGCCAGCAGTTATTGGAGCGCAGGCATCTATAGCAATCAGCCCCAGCATTTT
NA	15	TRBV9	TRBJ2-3	CASSVSSSSTDTQYF	TGTGCCAGCAGCGTTTCTTCATCTAGCACAGATACGCAGTATTTT
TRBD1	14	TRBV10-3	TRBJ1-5	CAISAGQPNQPQHF	TGTGCCATCAGCGCGGGACAGCCCAATCAGCCCCAGCATTTT
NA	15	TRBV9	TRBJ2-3	CASTLLIGYTDTQYF	TGTGCCAGCACCCTCCTGATCGGTTACACAGATACGCAGTATTTT
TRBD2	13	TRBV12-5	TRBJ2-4	CASAGGSGDIQYF	TGTGCTAGTGCGGGGGGGTCCGGGGACATTCAGTACTTC
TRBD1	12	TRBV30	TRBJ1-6	CAWGGQGWALHF	TGTGCCTGGGGGGGACAGGGTTGGGCCCTCCACTTT
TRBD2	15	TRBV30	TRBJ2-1	CAWSVDGGTHNEQFF	TGTGCCTGGAGTGTAGACGGGGGGACCCACAATGAGCAGTTCTTC